The entry below describes one TCR beta chain. Its antigen is unknown. This sample includes further DNA sequences coding for the same CDR3. Extraction and reverse transcription of RNA yielded cDNA as the sequencing template. Repertoires were generated with immunoSEQ multiplex PCR, while TCRdb's copy carries only in-frame clones and drops some. The repertoire includes some 180,000 clones, about 55% of them detected once, and 9.5% to 14% sits in the top ten. Treatment noted: oral pan-JAK inhibitor, 5-10 mg twice daily. This entry comes from a study of CD8+ T cells in alopecia areata. Study outcomes and limitations: Significant decreases in scalp clonality and expanded CD8+ clones followed tofacitinib treatment. Because of a solitary nonresponder, the connection of baseline CD8+ expansion to response stays uncertain.

The germline CDR1 and CDR2 sequences are SGHAT and FQNNGV. The CDR3 is 11 residues long. Deletions cut 1 base from V and 8 bases from J, with 2 bases between. Sequenced material: CD8+ T cells sorted from blood, taken at week 24, from a patient treated with tofacitinib. The sequence was obtained from a human donor with alopecia areata. The chain links TRBV11-2 to TRBJ2-2; the D is unclear. The CDR3 bases are TGTGCCAGCAGCTTAGCGGGGGAGCTGTTTTTT. Translated: CASSLAGELFF.